This T cell receptor (beta chain) originates from a study of CD8+ T cells in alopecia areata. This CDR3 spans 14 amino acids. Germline lookup yields CDR1 SGHTA and CDR2 FQGTGA. V was clipped by 4 bases and J by 2 bases; unmatched bases: 3. As concerns this clone: Its antigen is undetermined.

Documented treatment: oral pan-JAK inhibitor, 5-10 mg twice daily. Points from the study as a whole: Links between baseline CD8+ expansion and response need larger treated cohorts. There were many expanded lesional clones persisting in scalp and blood during tofacitinib.

The authors extracted RNA and reverse transcribed it into cDNA as the sequencing template. Clones were sequenced by immunoSEQ multiplex PCR, and TCRdb holds only the in-frame ones, with some missing. Here the sample spans about 200,000 clones, roughly 60% being singletons. The receptor was isolated from a human donor with alopecia areata. The sequences come from CD4+ T cells sorted from blood, collected between weeks 49 and 50, from a patient treated with tofacitinib. The chain uses TRBV7-3 and TRBJ2-3; 7 nucleotides align to TRBD2. For the CDR3, the DNA is TGTGCCAGCAGCTACCGGGACTACACAGATACGCAGTATTTT. Protein product: CASSYRDYTDTQYF.